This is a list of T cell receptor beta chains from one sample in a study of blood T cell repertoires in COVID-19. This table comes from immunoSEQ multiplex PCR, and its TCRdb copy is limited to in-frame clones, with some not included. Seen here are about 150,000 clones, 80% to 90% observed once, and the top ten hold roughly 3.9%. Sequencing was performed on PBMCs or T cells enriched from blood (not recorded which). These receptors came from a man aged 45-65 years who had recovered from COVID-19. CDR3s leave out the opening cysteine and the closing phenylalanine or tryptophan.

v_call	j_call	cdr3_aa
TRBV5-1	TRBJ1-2	ASSGTGGFYGYT
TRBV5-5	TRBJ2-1	ASSSTHSYNEQF
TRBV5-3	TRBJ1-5	ARSLVHNSNQPQH
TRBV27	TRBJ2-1	ASSLGLAGGDEQF
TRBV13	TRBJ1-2	ASSQVGANRYGYT
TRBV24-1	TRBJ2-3	ATSDLGGRSSTDTQY
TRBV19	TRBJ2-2	ASRPGQTNTGELF
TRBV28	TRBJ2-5	ASSSPTAGGAETQY
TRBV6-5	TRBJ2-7	ASRGTGGYEQY
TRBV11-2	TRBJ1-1	ASRRQGPTTEAF
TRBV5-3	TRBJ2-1	ARSPRDRGLHYNEQF
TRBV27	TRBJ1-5	ASSLQGVDQPQH
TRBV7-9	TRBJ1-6	ASTTDRQNSPLH
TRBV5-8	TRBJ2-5	ASYHPAGRGQETQY
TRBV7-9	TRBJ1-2	ASSLRFGYT
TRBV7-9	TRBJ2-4	ASSLSGTLFVLAKNIQY
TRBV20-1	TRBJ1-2	SARYIYGYT
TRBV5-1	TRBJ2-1	ASTSAGGYNEQF
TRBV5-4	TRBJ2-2	ASSLGTGGVIGVGELF
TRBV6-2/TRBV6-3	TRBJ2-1	ASSTRQGGWNEQF
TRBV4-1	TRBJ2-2	ASRDRGMNTGELF
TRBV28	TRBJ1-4	ASRYDRKRFEKLF
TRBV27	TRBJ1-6	ASSLSDRGNSPLH
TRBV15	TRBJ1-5	ATSIDRGNQPQH
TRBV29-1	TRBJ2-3	SVRQVSTDTQY
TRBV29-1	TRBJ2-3	SVSPPGRGTFTDTQY
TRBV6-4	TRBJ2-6	ASSDSGGSGANVLT
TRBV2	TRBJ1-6	ASQDRGGFSPLH
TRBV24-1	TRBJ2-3	ATSETSGFSSTDTQY
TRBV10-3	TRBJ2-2	ARVATSGGDASTGELF
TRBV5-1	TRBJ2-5	ASRRKTGGQETQY
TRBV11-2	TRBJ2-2	ASSLPTRGGADTGELF
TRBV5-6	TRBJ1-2	ASSSVGGSYGYT
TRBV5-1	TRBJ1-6	ASSLSSGFSPLH
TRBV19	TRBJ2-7	ASRTGAGGPTYEQY
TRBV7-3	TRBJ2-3	ASSPGLADTDTQY
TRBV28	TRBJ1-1	ASSLSLRSTEAF
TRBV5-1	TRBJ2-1	ASSSGGAVLYEQF
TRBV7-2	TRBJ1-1	ASSFQTGGAF
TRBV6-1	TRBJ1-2	ASSEAGRGGYYGYT
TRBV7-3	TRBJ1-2	ASSSGVGYGYT
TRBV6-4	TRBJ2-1	ASSDFASGGYNEQF
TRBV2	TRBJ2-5	ASSRSGGPQETQY
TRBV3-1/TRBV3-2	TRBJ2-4	ASGGLAGGPGDIQY
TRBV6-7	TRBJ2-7	ASSYPWTRQYYEQY
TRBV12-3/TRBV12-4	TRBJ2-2	ASTQREFGELF
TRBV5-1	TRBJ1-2	ASNRDRGVDGYT
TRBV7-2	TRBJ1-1	ASSPRTLNTEAF
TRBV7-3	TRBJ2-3	ASSFGGGTDTQY
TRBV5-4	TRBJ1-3	ASSLAGASSGNTIY
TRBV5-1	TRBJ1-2	ASSLDLGSYGYT
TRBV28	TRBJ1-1	ASNSGRDFGTEAF
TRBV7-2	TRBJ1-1	ASSFSGGMNTEAF
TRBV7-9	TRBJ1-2	ASSFRGLGYGYT
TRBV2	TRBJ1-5	ASSATGSGNQPQH
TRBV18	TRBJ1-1	ASSFGQPDLEAF